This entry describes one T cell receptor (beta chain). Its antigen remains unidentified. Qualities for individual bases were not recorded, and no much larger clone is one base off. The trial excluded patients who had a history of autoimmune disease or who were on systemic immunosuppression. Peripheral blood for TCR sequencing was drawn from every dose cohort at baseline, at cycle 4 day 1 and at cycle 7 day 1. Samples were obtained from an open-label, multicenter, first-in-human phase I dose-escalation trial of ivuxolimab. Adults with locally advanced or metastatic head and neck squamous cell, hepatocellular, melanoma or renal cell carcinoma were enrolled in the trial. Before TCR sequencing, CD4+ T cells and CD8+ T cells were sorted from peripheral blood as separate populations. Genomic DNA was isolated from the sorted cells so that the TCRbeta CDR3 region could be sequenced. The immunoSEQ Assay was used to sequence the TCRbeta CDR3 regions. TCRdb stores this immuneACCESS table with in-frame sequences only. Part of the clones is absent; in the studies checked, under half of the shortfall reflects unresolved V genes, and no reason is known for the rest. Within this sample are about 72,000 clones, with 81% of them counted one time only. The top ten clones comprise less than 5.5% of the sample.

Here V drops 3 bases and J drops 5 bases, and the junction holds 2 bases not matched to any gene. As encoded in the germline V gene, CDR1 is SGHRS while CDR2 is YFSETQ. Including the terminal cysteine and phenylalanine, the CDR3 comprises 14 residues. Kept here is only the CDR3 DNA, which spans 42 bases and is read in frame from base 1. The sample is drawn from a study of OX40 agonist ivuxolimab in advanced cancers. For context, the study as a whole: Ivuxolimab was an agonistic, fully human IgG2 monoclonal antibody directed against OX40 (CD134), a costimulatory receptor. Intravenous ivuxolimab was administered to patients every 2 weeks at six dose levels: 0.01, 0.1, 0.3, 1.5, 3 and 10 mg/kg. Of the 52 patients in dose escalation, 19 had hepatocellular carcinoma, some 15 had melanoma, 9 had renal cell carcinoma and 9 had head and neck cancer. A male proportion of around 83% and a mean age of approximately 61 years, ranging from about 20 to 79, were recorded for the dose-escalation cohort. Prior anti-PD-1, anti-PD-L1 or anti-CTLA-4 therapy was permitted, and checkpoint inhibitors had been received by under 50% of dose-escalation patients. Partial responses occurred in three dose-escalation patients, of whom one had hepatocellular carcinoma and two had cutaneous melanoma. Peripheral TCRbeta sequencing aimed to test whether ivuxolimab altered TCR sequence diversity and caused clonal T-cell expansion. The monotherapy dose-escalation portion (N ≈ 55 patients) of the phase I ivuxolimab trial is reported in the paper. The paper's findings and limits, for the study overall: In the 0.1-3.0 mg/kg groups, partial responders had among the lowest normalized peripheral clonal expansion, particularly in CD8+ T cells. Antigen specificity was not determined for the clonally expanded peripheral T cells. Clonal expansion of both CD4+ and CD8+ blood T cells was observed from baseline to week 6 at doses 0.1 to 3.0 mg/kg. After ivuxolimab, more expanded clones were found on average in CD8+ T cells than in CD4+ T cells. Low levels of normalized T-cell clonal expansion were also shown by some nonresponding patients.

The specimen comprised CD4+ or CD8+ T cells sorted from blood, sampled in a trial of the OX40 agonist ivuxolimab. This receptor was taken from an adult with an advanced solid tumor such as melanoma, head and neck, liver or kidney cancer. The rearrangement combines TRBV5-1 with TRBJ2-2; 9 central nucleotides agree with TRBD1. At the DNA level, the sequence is TGCGCCAGCAGCTGGACAGGGGAAACCGGGGAGCTGTTTTTT. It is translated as CASSWTGETGELFF. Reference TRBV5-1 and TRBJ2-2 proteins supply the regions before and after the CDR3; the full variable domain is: KAGVTQTPRYLIKTRGQQVTLSCSPISGHRSVSWYQQTPGQGLQFLFEYFSETQRNKGNFPGRFSGRQFSNSRSEMNVSTLELGDSALYLCASSWTGETGELFFGEGSRLTVL.